This T cell receptor beta chain comes out of a study of vaccination and CD4 T cells after COVID-19. In the study overall: A median of approximately 96 days (range 35 to 161) separated diagnosis from post-COVID sampling.

Cultured CD4+ T cells had their DNA profiled by the Oncomine TCR Beta short-read assay. DNA came from CD4+ T cells after culture. Each CDR3 protein gets one entry after TCRdb re-called the PCR reads with MiXCR. Among fewer than 13,000 distinct CDR3 sequences listed, 64% were seen once. Treatment in this sample: roughly 11-day PBMC culture with coronavirus spike peptide pools or control peptides (ViraFEST assay). Using peptide pools, antigen-specific T cells were expanded in ViraFEST before TCRs were sequenced. IL-2 (roughly 10 IU/ml) and peptide pools (around 10 ug/ml) were added to cultures of approximately 2 million PBMCs per well. The germline V gene encodes CDR1 SEHNR and CDR2 FQNEAQ (reference sequence). There are 12 residues in the CDR3. V gave up 5 bases and J gave up 7 bases; unmatched junction bases: 3. To note about this clonotype: The antigen is undetermined.

V is TRBV7-9 and J is TRBJ1-2; 8 bases agree with TRBD1. Sequenced: CD4+ T cells from blood, cultured in vitro. This clonotype was sampled from a human donor who had recovered from COVID-19. CDR3 coding DNA: TGTGCCAGCAGCGACAGGGGAACTGGCTACACCTTC. It is translated as CASSDRGTGYTF.